The 7 T cell receptor beta chains presented below share a single source sample, sequenced in a study of spatial heterogeneity in lung cancer. Time point noted: sample taken at primary tumor resection. Via MiXCR, TCRdb re-called the 5' RACE reads, giving one row per CDR3 protein. The sample has about 2,100 distinct CDR3 sequences; about 6.8% are singletons. The source material was normal lung tissue next to the tumor, sampled at surgery. These receptors all come from a male donor with early-stage non-small cell lung cancer.

J is TRBJ2-1 and V is TRBV7-9; a possible D gene is TRBD1 (6 bases). The germline V and J ends were trimmed by 5 bases and 11 bases, with 16 bases remaining between them. Germline CDR1 and CDR2: SEHNR and FQNEAQ (reference sequence). There are 13 residues in the CDR3. CDR3 sequence (DNA): TGTGCCAGCAGCCCAGGACAGAAATTGAAGCAGTTCTTC. It encodes CASSPGQKLKQFF. Drawing the rest from reference TRBV7-9 and TRBJ2-1, the complete variable domain is DTGVSQNPRHKITKRGQNVTFRCDPISEHNRLYWYRQTLGQGPEFLTYFQNEAQLEKSRLLSDRFSAERPKGSFSTLEIQRTEQGDSAMYLCASSPGQKLKQFFGPGTRLTVL.

By proportion, this clonotype is medium-sized (0.01 to 0.1%). The rearrangement joins TRBV9 to TRBJ2-7; D is uncertain. The CDR3 sequence is 16 residues long. V lost 4 bases to trimming and J lost 2 bases, with 19 bases between them. CDR1 SGDLS and CDR2 YYNGEE come from the germline V gene. The CDR3 region has the DNA TGTGCCAGCAGCCCCAGTAGGAAGACTTTTCCCTACGAGCAGTACTTC. It specifies CASSPSRKTFPYEQYF.

This clonotype is deemed medium-sized (0.01 to 0.1%). V usage is TRBV2 and J usage is TRBJ2-2; D call uncertain. The germline V gene encodes CDR1 SNHLY and CDR2 FYNNEI. V lost 0 bases and J lost 2, with 7 bases in between. The CDR3 loop spans 15 amino acids. CDR3 nucleotides: TGTGCCAGCAGTGAAGCTTTCGGCAACACCGGGGAGCTGTTTTTT. It yields the protein CASSEAFGNTGELFF.

A word on this clonotype: This may be a read error, as it is one base from a much larger clone. This chain connects TRBV3-1 to TRBJ1-2, with D uncertain. The CDR3 is made up of 12 amino acids. Germline loops: CDR1 LGHDT, CDR2 YNNKEL (reference sequence). CDR3 coding DNA: TGTGCCAGCAACCAAACTTCTGGCGGCTACACCTTC. It yields the protein CASNQTSGGYTF.

This clonotype was recorded a few times. The chain has TRBV6-1 and TRBJ2-7; 9 bases fit TRBD2. Germline V gene data show CDR1 as MNHNS and CDR2 as SASEGT. CDR3 length equals 14 residues. V was pared by 4 bases and J by 2 bases, with 3 bases of the junction left unmatched. The CDR3 nucleotides read TGTGCCAGCAGTGGACTAGCGGCCCCCTACGAGCAGTACTTC. Translation: CASSGLAAPYEQYF.

With respect to this clonotype: Just one base apart from a much larger clone, this may be a read error. This chain joins TRBV18 and TRBJ2-1; D may be TRBD2 (5 bases). This CDR3 comprises 16 residues. Per germline, CDR1 KGHSH and CDR2 LQKENI. Deletions cut 0 bases from V and 7 bases from J, with 16 bases between. The CDR3 is CASSPPGWELRNEQFF. The CDR3 DNA follows: TGTGCCAGCTCACCACCGGGATGGGAGTTACGGAATGAGCAGTTCTTC.

By share of the sample, this clonotype is medium-sized. The chain uses TRBV6-5 and TRBJ2-7; 12 nucleotides agree with TRBD1. The V segment lost 6 bases and the J segment 7 bases; nucleotides outside the gene matches: 7. Germline V gives CDR1 MNHEY, CDR2 SVGAGI. The CDR3 is 14 amino acids. The CDR3 coding sequence is TGTGCCAGCAGGGCTGGGACAGGGGGCCCTGAGCAGTACTTC. Protein product: CASRAGTGGPEQYF.